Following are 18 T cell receptor beta chains from one sample sequenced in a study of blood T cell repertoires in COVID-19 (dated by TCRdb to about 2020). Libraries were prepared through the immunoSEQ multiplex PCR assay. Drawn from immuneACCESS, this table holds only the in-frame rearrangements with V and J called that TCRdb kept. Clones are partly lost; checked studies trace under half to an unresolved V gene and leave the rest unexplained. The sample table shows about 400,000 clones, and about nine tenths are seen once. 1.4% to 1.5% of the sample comes from the top ten. The sample taken for sequencing was peripheral blood. The receptors come from a woman aged 25 to 39 with active or convalescent COVID-19.

V gene TRBV7-6 combines with J gene TRBJ2-3; 13 positions match TRBD2. With 6 bases clipped from V and 3 bases from J, the junction kept 3 bases outside the gene matches. The CDR3 spans 15 residues. Germline assignment: CDR1 SGHVS and CDR2 FNYEAQ. Here the CDR3 DNA reads TGTGCCAGCAGAGGGACTAGCGGGGCAACAGATACGCAGTATTTT. Amino acids: CASRGTSGATDTQYF.

This clone has just one count. The chain has TRBV21-1 and TRBJ1-2. TRBV21-1 is reported as a pseudogene. The CDR3 runs to 16 residues. In DNA form, the CDR3 reads TGTGCCAGCAGCAATGGGCGGGGGGCCCTTAACTATGGCTACACCTTC. Its translation: CASSNGRGALNYGYTF.

The J gene is TRBJ2-5, the V gene TRBV19; 8 bases match TRBD1. Germline V CDR1 and CDR2: LNHDA, SQIVND (reference sequence). V dropped 3 bases and J dropped 1; count of bases not matched to a gene: 1. CDR3 length: 14 amino acids. The CDR3 region is CASSIGTGQETQYF. In nucleotides, the CDR3 is TGTGCCAGTAGTATCGGGACAGGCCAAGAGACCCAGTACTTC. The full variable domain, in which reference TRBV19 and TRBJ2-5 provide the parts outside the CDR3, is DGGITQSPKYLFRKEGQNVTLSCEQNLNHDAMYWYRQDPGQGLRLIYYSQIVNDFQKGDIAEGYSVSREKKESFPLTVTSAQKNPTAFYLCASSIGTGQETQYFGPGTRLLVL.

The chain links TRBV19 to TRBJ2-3; D may be TRBD1 (5 bases). This CDR3 is built from 18 residues. Germline V lookup: CDR1 LNHDA, CDR2 SQIVND (reference sequence). The germline V and J ends were trimmed by 6 bases and 2 bases, with 24 bases remaining between them. CDR3 protein: CASRPDPLKGAATDTQYF. For the CDR3, the DNA is TGTGCCAGTAGGCCTGATCCTCTTAAAGGGGCCGCCACAGATACGCAGTATTTT.

The DNA of the CDR3 is TGTGCCAGCAGCAGAGACAGGGGTGGTGGCTACACCTTC. It codes for CASSRDRGGGYTF. V and J are TRBV6-5 and TRBJ1-2, with 8 nucleotides matching TRBD1. Germline V lookup: CDR1 MNHEY, CDR2 SVGAGI. CDR3 length: 13 amino acids. V trimming: 6 bases; J trimming: 7 bases; junction bases outside the gene matches: 7.

The chain employs TRBV19 and TRBJ2-5, with TRBD1 identical over 8 bases. This CDR3 has 15 residues. Trimming took 0 bases from V and 4 from J; bases not matched to a gene: 4. CDR1 is LNHDA and CDR2 is SQIVND in the germline V gene (reference sequence). The CDR3 bases are TGTGCCAGTAGTATAGAGCGGACAGGGAGAGAGACCCAGTACTTC. It specifies CASSIERTGRETQYF.

V usage is TRBV5-6 and J usage is TRBJ1-1; D is possibly TRBD1 (5 bases). Trimming removed 0 bases from V and 3 bases from J, with 9 bases in between. Per the germline V gene, CDR1 is SGHDT and CDR2 is YYEEEE. This CDR3 spans 14 amino acids. CDR3 nucleotides: TGTGCCAGCAGCTTGGCCAGGGCCGACACTGAAGCTTTCTTT. Its protein product is CASSLARADTEAFF.

This chain uses TRBV11-2 with TRBJ2-1; TRBD2 matches at 7 bases. V dropped 7 bases and J dropped 2; count of bases not matched to a gene: 11. The CDR3 runs 16 residues. Germline values: CDR1 SGHAT, CDR2 FQNNGV. Written as DNA, the CDR3 is TGTGCCAGCAACGATATAGCGGGTGGGCCCTACAATGAGCAGTTCTTC. The encoded protein is CASNDIAGGPYNEQFF.

CDR3 nucleotides: TGTGCCAGCAGTTTATTAGAGGGCGGGGAGCTGTTTTTT. This codes for CASSLLEGGELFF. The chain carries TRBV27 and TRBJ2-2; D possibly corresponds to TRBD2 (5 bases). Trimming stripped 1 base from V and 7 bases from J, with 7 bases between. The CDR3 sequence is 13 residues long. Germline V CDR1 and CDR2: MNHEY, SMNVEV (reference sequence).

The genes are TRBV13 and TRBJ2-5; D perhaps matches TRBD1 (6 bases). V was clipped by 5 bases and J by 2 bases, with 15 bases between them. From germline, CDR1 is PRHDT and CDR2 FYEKMQ (reference sequence). The CDR3 is 15 amino acids. Here the CDR3 reads CASSRRDIVQETQYF. The CDR3 DNA is TGTGCCAGCAGCCGCCGGGACATAGTGCAAGAGACCCAGTACTTC.

CDR3 sequence: CASSLDKTNTEAFF. DNA for the CDR3: TGTGCCAGCAGCTTGGACAAAACGAACACTGAAGCTTTCTTT. This chain links TRBV7-9 with TRBJ1-1; D is possibly TRBD1 (5 bases). The CDR3 loop spans 14 amino acids. V was clipped by 3 bases and J by 1 base, with 9 bases between them. Germline CDR1 and CDR2: SEHNR and FQNEAQ (reference sequence).

This sequence joins TRBV2 and TRBJ2-3; TRBD1 aligns across 8 bases. Germline V gives CDR1 SNHLY, CDR2 FYNNEI. Unmatched junction bases numbered 3, after V lost 5 bases and J lost 2 bases. The CDR3 consists of 14 residues. The DNA for the CDR3 is TGTGCCAGCAGTCTGGACAGGGACACAGATACGCAGTATTTT. It yields the protein CASSLDRDTDTQYF.

The chain joins TRBV21-1 to TRBJ2-7; the table names TRBD1, a call not compared with the DNA. TRBV21-1 is a pseudogene locus. The CDR3 contains 15 residues. CDR3 nucleotides: TGTGCCAGCAGCACCAGGACAGGGGACCCCTACGAGCAGTACTTC. The encoded protein is CASSTRTGDPYEQYF.

Turning to this clone: Other nucleotide sequences from this sample produce the same CDR3. J is TRBJ1-5 and V is TRBV18; D unresolved. Per germline, CDR1 KGHSH and CDR2 LQKENI. The CDR3 length is 14 residues. V was shortened by 3 bases and J by 1 base, with 7 bases between the two germline ends. CDR3 nucleotides: TGTGCCAGCTCACCGGGCCAGAGCAATCAGCCCCAGCATTTT. Translation: CASSPGQSNQPQHF.

V gene TRBV19 combines with J gene TRBJ2-7; a weak D match, TRBD2 (5 bases). V was trimmed by 8 bases and J by 2 bases, leaving 16 bases between them. Germline-derived CDR1 and CDR2 are LNHDA and SQIVND (reference sequence). The CDR3 length is 14 residues. The CDR3 sequence: CASSAGSVTYEQYF. DNA for the CDR3: TGTGCCAGTTCTGCGGGCAGCGTGACCTACGAGCAGTACTTC.

The rearrangement links TRBV19 to TRBJ2-1, with 12 bases lining up with TRBD2. V lost 4 bases, J lost 7 bases, and 11 bases stayed unmatched. The V gene's germline CDR1 is LNHDA and CDR2 SQIVND (reference sequence). CDR3 length: 17 residues. In DNA, the CDR3 is TGTGCCAGTAGTACGACCACGACTAGCGGGAGAAGAAATGAGCAGTTCTTC. This translates into CASSTTTTSGRRNEQFF. Drawing the rest from reference TRBV19 and TRBJ2-1, the complete variable domain is DGGITQSPKYLFRKEGQNVTLSCEQNLNHDAMYWYRQDPGQGLRLIYYSQIVNDFQKGDIAEGYSVSREKKESFPLTVTSAQKNPTAFYLCASSTTTTSGRRNEQFFGPGTRLTVL.

The chain links TRBV27 to TRBJ2-1; TRBD2 matches 11 bases. In germline, CDR1 is MNHEY, CDR2 SMNVEV (reference sequence). The CDR3 loop spans 18 amino acids. Unmatched junction bases numbered 11, after V lost 5 bases and J lost 2 bases. The CDR3 DNA follows: TGTGCCAGCAGTCTACTGGGTCTTAGCGGGGGGGCCTACAATGAGCAGTTCTTC. This sequence encodes CASSLLGLSGGAYNEQFF.

V gene TRBV7-9 combines with J gene TRBJ1-4, with unresolved D. The CDR3 totals 15 residues. The ends were cut back, 2 bases at V and 4 bases at J, with 11 bases in the middle. Germline CDR1 and CDR2: SEHNR and FQNEAQ (reference sequence). CDR3 in DNA: TGTGCCAGCAGCTTACTCGGGTTAGGTAATGAAAAACTGTTTTTT. Translation: CASSLLGLGNEKLFF.